This T cell receptor beta chain comes out of a study of T cell responses to AZD1222 COVID-19 vaccine. Study observations and caveats: Recipients of two AZD1222 doses showed rising Spike-specific TCR breadth and depth. Repertoire sampling was restricted to post-peak T cell response timepoints.

Sequenced by immunoSEQ multiplex PCR; TCRdb stores in-frame clones only, minus some. The sample consists of about 120,000 clones, around nine tenths of them appearing once. Germline CDR1 MDHEN, CDR2 SYDVKM. Trimming removed 6 bases from V and 4 bases from J, with 18 bases in between. CDR3 length: 15 residues. This clone came up a few times. The antigen is unknown. This TCR came from an adult in good health. Sequences were derived from peripheral blood, sampled on day 0 of AZD1222 vaccination. The chain employs TRBV28 and TRBJ1-1; TRBD1 is a possible D gene (5 bases). The CDR3 sequence is CASRQLVGRGTEAFF. CDR3 nucleotide sequence: TGTGCCAGCAGACAATTAGTGGGGCGGGGCACTGAAGCTTTCTTT.